This entry lists 31 T cell receptor beta chains sequenced from one sample in a study of regulatory T cells in long-lasting Graves disease. Time point described: newly diagnosed GD, antithyroid drugs for less than 3 months. The TCR library was prepared using RNA isolated from PBMCs. Investigators prepared the TCR beta libraries by applying iRepertoire HTBI primers and Arm-PCR of CDR3 regions. In TCRdb, the multiplex PCR reads were re-called with MiXCR into one record per CDR3 protein. The sample yields around 400,000 distinct CDR3 sequences, 15% seen once. These records were also assigned to another study, of T cells in Graves' hyperthyroidism and ophthalmopathy.

Here the sequenced sample was peripheral blood mononuclear cells (PBMCs), taken at new diagnosis, from a patient treated with antithyroid drugs. All receptors derive from a woman aged 40 to 50 with Graves disease.

This clonotype was observed at least ten times. V usage is TRBV28 and J usage is TRBJ2-7; TRBD1 aligns across 7 bases. Germline values: CDR1 MDHEN, CDR2 SYDVKM. The CDR3 loop spans 15 amino acids. Germline trimming cut 5 bases from V and 3 bases from J; bases unmatched to any gene: 10. CDR3 bases: TGTGCCAGCAGTCCCACGACAGGGATTGGCTACGAGCAGTACTTC. Its protein is CASSPTTGIGYEQYF.

This clonotype has ten or more counts. The rearrangement links TRBV20-1 to TRBJ2-4; 8 bases are shared with TRBD2. The V gene's germline CDR1 is DFQATT and CDR2 SNEGSKA (reference sequence). Trimming took 0 bases from V and 8 from J; bases not matched to a gene: 9. The CDR3 is 15 amino acids. In DNA, the CDR3 is TGCAGTGCTAGAGATAGTAGCGGGATTGGACACATTCAGTACTTC. It specifies CSARDSSGIGHIQYF.

To note about this clonotype: One junction end does not reproduce the germline sequence, and a read error may be involved. This rearrangement joins TRBV19 to TRBJ2-3, with D maybe TRBD1 (6 bases). CDR1 and CDR2 (germline): LNHDA, SQIVND (reference sequence). This CDR3 spans 11 amino acids. In DNA form, the CDR3 reads TGTGCCAGTAGTATAGAGGGGGCAGCATACTTC. Protein sequence: CASSIEGAAYF.

This clonotype has at least ten counts. The V and J genes are TRBV28 and TRBJ2-3; 7 bases agree with TRBD2. Trimming took 2 bases from V and 0 from J; bases not matched to a gene: 5. In germline, CDR1 is MDHEN, CDR2 SYDVKM. CDR3 size: 16 residues. The DNA of the CDR3 is TGTGCCAGCAGTTTAGCCCTAGCGGCTAGCACAGATACGCAGTATTTT. The encoded protein is CASSLALAASTDTQYF.

The chain is built from TRBV5-6 and TRBJ2-6; the D gene is possibly TRBD1 (5 bases). The CDR3 has 19 amino acids. Trimming left V 4 bases short and J 2 bases short, with 22 bases between. Germline lookup yields CDR1 SGHDT and CDR2 YYEEEE. CDR3 sequence reads: CASSGDHRPVAPGANVLTF. The CDR3 nucleotides read TGTGCCAGCAGCGGGGATCACAGGCCCGTGGCTCCTGGGGCCAACGTCCTGACTTTC.

This clonotype was observed at least ten times. The CDR3 loop is CASIPGQRNSPLHF. The DNA of the CDR3 is TGTGCCAGCATTCCGGGACAGCGAAATTCACCCCTCCACTTT. The V call is TRBV2, the J call TRBJ1-6; 7 positions agree with TRBD1. V shed 7 bases and J 7 bases; nucleotides not matched to a gene: 7. The CDR3 contains 14 residues. Germline CDR1 and CDR2: SNHLY and FYNNEI.

This clonotype has a handful of counts. The CDR3 DNA reads TGTGCCAGTAACTCCGGGGGCACGGGCTTCGAAAAACTGTTTTTT. Translated, it gives CASNSGGTGFEKLFF. V and J are TRBV19 and TRBJ1-4; D perhaps matches TRBD1 (6 bases). The CDR3 runs to 15 residues. Germline CDR1 LNHDA, CDR2 SQIVND (reference sequence). V was clipped by 7 bases and J by 8 bases, with 20 bases between them. Looking up the rest from reference TRBV19 and TRBJ1-4 gives the full variable domain: DGGITQSPKYLFRKEGQNVTLSCEQNLNHDAMYWYRQDPGQGLRLIYYSQIVNDFQKGDIAEGYSVSREKKESFPLTVTSAQKNPTAFYLCASNSGGTGFEKLFFGSGTQLSVL.

This clonotype has ten or more counts. The CDR3 DNA is TGTGCCAGCAGTTCGGGGGGGCGCATCTATGGCTACACCTTC. As protein: CASSSGGRIYGYTF. The V call is TRBV12-3 or TRBV12-4, the J call TRBJ1-2; a possible D gene is TRBD1 (6 bases). CDR3 length: 14 residues. Trimming left V 4 bases short and J 4 bases short, with 13 bases between.

The sample holds a few counts of this clonotype. The chain is built from TRBV13 and TRBJ2-7, with TRBD2 identical over 16 bases. CDR1 PRHDT and CDR2 FYEKMQ come from the germline V gene (reference sequence). V shed 4 bases, J shed 4 bases, and the junction held 7 bases outside the gene matches. The CDR3 has 17 amino acids. The CDR3 DNA follows: TGTGCCAGCAGCTCCGCGGGACTAGCGGGGGGGGGGTACGAGCAGTACTTC. Residues: CASSSAGLAGGGYEQYF.

This clonotype was counted at least ten times. V and J are TRBV12-3 or TRBV12-4 and TRBJ1-1; 8 nucleotides agree with TRBD1. The CDR3 loop spans 16 amino acids. The V segment lost 5 bases and the J segment 1 base; nucleotides outside the gene matches: 9. The CDR3 nucleotides are TGTGCCAGCAGTACCGGGACAGGAGTCAGGAACACTGAAGCTTTCTTT. Translation gives CASSTGTGVRNTEAFF.

The chain is built from TRBV7-9 and TRBJ2-3, with 7 bases lining up with TRBD2. Per germline, CDR1 SEHNR and CDR2 FQNEAQ (reference sequence). CDR3 length: 14 amino acids. V lost 3 bases and J lost 5; bases outside the gene matches: 5. This chain's CDR3 is CASSFGGRGDTQYF. DNA for the CDR3: TGTGCCAGCAGCTTCGGTGGGAGGGGAGATACGCAGTATTTT.

There are many counts of this clonotype. The chain joins TRBV6-1 to TRBJ2-3; possibly TRBD1 or TRBD2 for D (6 bases each). There are 14 residues in the CDR3. The V end was cut by 8 bases, the J end by 2 bases, with 14 bases between. Germline V CDR1 and CDR2: MNHNS, SASEGT. This CDR3 is CASEEGGNTDTQYF. The CDR3, as DNA: TGTGCCAGCGAAGAGGGGGGCAACACAGATACGCAGTATTTT.

About this clonotype itself: Compared with germline, one end of the junction differs, possibly owing to a read error. The V call is TRBV11-2, the J call TRBJ2-4; 9 nucleotides line up with TRBD2. Germline V lookup: CDR1 SGHAT, CDR2 FQNNGV. The CDR3 runs to 17 residues. The CDR3 reads CASSQDPSGNLQNIQYF. CDR3 nucleotides: TGCGCCAGCAGCCAAGATCCTAGCGGGAATCTCCAAAACATTCAGTACTTC.

This clonotype was seen ten or more times. This chain connects TRBV7-9 to TRBJ1-1; possibly TRBD1 for D (5 bases). This CDR3 contains 14 residues. From germline, CDR1 is SEHNR and CDR2 FQNEAQ (reference sequence). Trimming took off 1 base at V and 6 bases at J, with 12 bases between the two ends. The CDR3 protein is CASSLEVTGAEAFF. The CDR3 DNA reads as TGTGCCAGCAGCTTAGAGGTCACGGGGGCTGAAGCTTTCTTT. Full variable domain (outside the CDR3, taken from reference TRBV7-9 and TRBJ1-1): DTGVSQNPRHKITKRGQNVTFRCDPISEHNRLYWYRQTLGQGPEFLTYFQNEAQLEKSRLLSDRFSAERPKGSFSTLEIQRTEQGDSAMYLCASSLEVTGAEAFFGQGTRLTVV.

Only a few counts were recorded for this clonotype. The V call is TRBV4-2, the J call TRBJ1-1, with D possibly being TRBD1 (6 bases). Per the germline V gene, CDR1 is LGHNA and CDR2 is YNFKEQ. The CDR3 is 20 amino acids. V shed 1 base and J shed 0 bases, with 24 bases lying between them. The CDR3 spells CASSQGFGGAGWDMNTEAFF. DNA for the CDR3: TGTGCCAGCAGCCAAGGATTTGGAGGGGCGGGGTGGGACATGAACACTGAAGCTTTCTTT.

There are many counts of this clonotype. The chain employs TRBV2 and TRBJ1-4, with 7 bases lining up with TRBD1. Germline CDR1 and CDR2: SNHLY and FYNNEI. The trim removed 5 bases at V and 0 bases at J, leaving 3 bases unmatched. This CDR3 has 15 amino acids. As DNA, the CDR3 is TGTGCCAGCAGTCCGACAGGGACAACTAATGAAAAACTGTTTTTT. It is translated as CASSPTGTTNEKLFF.

This clonotype was picked up many times. The chain uses TRBV12-3 or TRBV12-4 and TRBJ2-3; 9 bases align to TRBD2. Trimming took 2 bases from V and 2 from J; bases not matched to a gene: 8. The CDR3 is 17 residues long. The CDR3 coding sequence is TGTGCCAGCAGTTTACGGAGGGTAGCGGGAGTCACAGATACGCAGTATTTT. It codes for CASSLRRVAGVTDTQYF.

The chain uses TRBV15 and TRBJ1-5; D gene uncertain. V was trimmed by 5 bases and J by 7 bases, leaving 12 bases between them. The CDR3 is 13 amino acids. Germline lookup yields CDR1 LNHNV and CDR2 YYDKDF (reference sequence). This CDR3 is CATSLLIGQPQHF. DNA of the CDR3: TGTGCCACCAGCCTCCTAATCGGGCAGCCCCAGCATTTT.

The V call is TRBV5-1, the J call TRBJ2-1; 10 bases map to TRBD1. Germline CDR1 and CDR2: SGHRS and YFSETQ. The CDR3 totals 14 residues. V lost 7 bases, J lost 7 bases, and 8 bases stayed unmatched. The DNA of the CDR3 is TGCGCCAGCGGAAGGACAGGGGGGGTTAATGAGCAGTTCTTC. Its protein product is CASGRTGGVNEQFF.

This clonotype was seen many times. The rearrangement joins TRBV2 to TRBJ2-6; D is ambiguous. V was trimmed by 4 bases and J by 3 bases, leaving 7 bases between them. Germline loops: CDR1 SNHLY, CDR2 FYNNEI. The CDR3 has 14 residues. DNA of the CDR3: TGTGCCAGCAGTGCGCTCGGTGGGGCCAACGTCCTGACTTTC. Translating it yields CASSALGGANVLTF.

This clonotype has at least ten counts. The chain has TRBV6-5 and TRBJ2-3; possible D gene TRBD2, 6 bases. Germline loops: CDR1 MNHEY, CDR2 SVGAGI. This CDR3 is built from 15 residues. Trimming shortened V by 2 bases and J by 9 bases, and 18 bases separated the two germline ends. CDR3 coding DNA: TGTGCCAGCAGTTACGCAATAACAACTAGCTTAACGCAGTATTTT. This encodes CASSYAITTSLTQYF.

The chain has TRBV19 and TRBJ2-3, with D possibly matching TRBD2 (6 bases). V was clipped by 9 bases and J by 3 bases, with 19 bases between them. The germline V gene has CDR1 LNHDA and CDR2 SQIVND (reference sequence). This CDR3 is 15 amino acids long. The CDR3 spells CASQLRLARTDTQYF. The CDR3 nucleotides are TGTGCCAGCCAGTTACGGCTAGCGAGAACAGATACGCAGTATTTT.

This clonotype was seen more than once but under ten times. The chain couples TRBV20-1 to TRBJ2-3; 7 bases are shared with TRBD2. The germline V gene encodes CDR1 DFQATT and CDR2 SNEGSKA (reference sequence). The CDR3 sequence is 14 residues long. V dropped 1 base and J dropped 6; count of bases not matched to a gene: 7. CDR3 nucleotide sequence: TGCAGTGCTAGAGTTCTTGGACTAGAGGATACGCAGTATTTT. Protein: CSARVLGLEDTQYF.

This clonotype appeared many times. The chain joins TRBV27 to TRBJ1-2, with a possible D match to TRBD1 (5 bases). The V gene's germline CDR1 is MNHEY and CDR2 SMNVEV (reference sequence). The CDR3 runs to 13 residues. V lost 7 bases and J 4 bases, leaving 13 bases between the germline ends. The CDR3 is CASKMTESYGYTF. The CDR3 bases are TGTGCCAGCAAAATGACAGAAAGCTATGGCTACACCTTC.

The chain combines TRBV7-9 with TRBJ2-1; 14 bases are shared with TRBD2. After removal of 1 base from V and 7 bases from J, the junction contained 3 bases not matched to a gene. This CDR3 has 16 residues. Germline V gene sequence: CDR1 SEHNR, CDR2 FQNEAQ (reference sequence). CDR3 bases: TGTGCCAGCAGCTTAGGAAGACTAGCGGGAGGGAATGAGCAGTTCTTC. Protein: CASSLGRLAGGNEQFF.

Many counts were recorded for this clonotype. The chain uses TRBV24-1 and TRBJ2-7; TRBD1 matches 7 bases. The CDR3 is made up of 11 amino acids. From germline, CDR1 is KGHDR and CDR2 SFDVKD. Trimming cost V 10 bases and J 3 bases; bases outside gene matches: 2. The CDR3 nucleotides are TGTGCCACGGGGACAGACTACGAGCAGTACTTC. The encoded protein is CATGTDYEQYF.

This clonotype has only a few counts. The CDR3 is CATSRAGTGGGSIQYF. The CDR3 bases are TGTGCCACCAGCAGAGCTGGGACAGGGGGTGGGAGCATTCAGTACTTC. The chain couples TRBV15 to TRBJ2-4; 11 bases are a match to TRBD1. From germline, CDR1 is LNHNV and CDR2 YYDKDF (reference sequence). The junction had 8 bases not matched to a gene; V was cut back by 1 base and J by 9 bases. This CDR3 is built from 16 residues.

The table lists this clonotype with many counts. The chain joins TRBV12-3 or TRBV12-4 to TRBJ1-1, with 8 bases fitting TRBD1. Unmatched junction bases numbered 8, after V lost 5 bases and J lost 0 bases. The CDR3 is made up of 16 amino acids. In DNA, the CDR3 is TGTGCCAGCAGTCCCATTGGGACAGGCGTGAACACTGAAGCTTTCTTT. Translating it yields CASSPIGTGVNTEAFF.

This clonotype came up many times. The rearrangement uses TRBV12-5 and TRBJ1-2; a possible D gene is TRBD1 (5 bases). V lost 1 base, J lost 0 bases, and 9 bases lay in between. The CDR3 runs 15 residues. Germline CDR1 LGHNT, CDR2 FRNRAP. CDR3 DNA: TGTGCTAGTGGTTTGGCGGGGGATCCTAACTATGGCTACACCTTC. Residues: CASGLAGDPNYGYTF.

This chain connects TRBV7-6 to TRBJ2-1; 11 positions agree with TRBD2. The CDR3 runs to 17 residues. Trimming at V came to 1 base and at J to 8 bases, leaving 10 bases not matched to a gene. CDR1 SGHVS and CDR2 FNYEAQ come from the germline V gene. CDR3 sequence (DNA): TGTGCCAGCAGCTTAGGACCCCTAGCGGGAGGTAGTGATGAGCAGTTCTTC. It yields the protein CASSLGPLAGGSDEQFF.

The chain links TRBV5-1 to TRBJ2-1, with 9 bases that match TRBD2. The V segment lost 0 bases and the J segment 2 bases; nucleotides outside the gene matches: 6. The CDR3 is made up of 17 amino acids. Germline V gives CDR1 SGHRS, CDR2 YFSETQ. CDR3 in DNA: TGCGCCAGCAGCTTGGAGGGTTTAGCGGGGGCCTACAATGAGCAGTTCTTC. It encodes CASSLEGLAGAYNEQFF.